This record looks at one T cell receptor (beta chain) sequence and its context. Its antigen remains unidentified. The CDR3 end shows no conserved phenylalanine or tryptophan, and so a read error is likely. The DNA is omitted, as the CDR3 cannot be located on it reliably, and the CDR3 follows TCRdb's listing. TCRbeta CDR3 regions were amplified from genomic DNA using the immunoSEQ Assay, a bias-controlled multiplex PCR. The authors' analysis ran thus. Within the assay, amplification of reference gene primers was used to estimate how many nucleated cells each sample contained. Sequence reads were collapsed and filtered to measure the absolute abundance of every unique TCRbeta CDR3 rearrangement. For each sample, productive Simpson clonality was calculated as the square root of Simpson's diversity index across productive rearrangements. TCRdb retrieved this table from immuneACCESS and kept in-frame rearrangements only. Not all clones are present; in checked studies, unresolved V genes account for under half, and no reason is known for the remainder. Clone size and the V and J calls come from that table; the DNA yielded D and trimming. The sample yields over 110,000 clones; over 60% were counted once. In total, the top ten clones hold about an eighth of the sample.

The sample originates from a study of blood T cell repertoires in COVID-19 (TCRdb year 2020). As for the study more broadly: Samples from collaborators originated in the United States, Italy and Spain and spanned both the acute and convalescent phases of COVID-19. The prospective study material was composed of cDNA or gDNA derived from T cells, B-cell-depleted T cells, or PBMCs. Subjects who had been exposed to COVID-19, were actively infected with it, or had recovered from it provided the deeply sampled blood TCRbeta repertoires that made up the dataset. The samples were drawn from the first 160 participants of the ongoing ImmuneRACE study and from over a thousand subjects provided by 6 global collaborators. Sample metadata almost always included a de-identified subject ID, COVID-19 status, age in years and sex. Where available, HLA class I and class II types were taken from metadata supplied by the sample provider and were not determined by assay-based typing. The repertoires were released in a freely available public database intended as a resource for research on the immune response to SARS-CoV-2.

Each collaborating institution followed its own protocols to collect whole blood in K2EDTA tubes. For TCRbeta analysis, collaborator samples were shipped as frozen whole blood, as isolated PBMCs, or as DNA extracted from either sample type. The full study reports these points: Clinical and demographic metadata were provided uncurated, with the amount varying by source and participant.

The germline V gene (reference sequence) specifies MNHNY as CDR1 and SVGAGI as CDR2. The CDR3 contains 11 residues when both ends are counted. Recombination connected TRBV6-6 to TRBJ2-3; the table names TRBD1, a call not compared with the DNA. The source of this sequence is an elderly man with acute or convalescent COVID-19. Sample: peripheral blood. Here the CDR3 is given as CASSFRVGLHY.